A selection of T cell receptor beta chains follows, all from one sample in a study of blood T cells in healthy people across ages. Using its own MiXCR run on the 5' RACE reads, TCRdb lists one record per CDR3 protein. The profile shows 600,000 to 800,000 distinct CDR3 sequences, around a fifth of them singletons. Sequencing input: blood. The receptors come from a man between 65 and 80 years old in good health. Each CDR3 is given without its conserved first and last residue. D genes are given only for firm matches.

D gene | V gene | CDR3 protein
NA | TRBV10-3 | AISESGNTGELF
NA | TRBV7-3 | ASSSGGLLNEQF
TRBD2 | TRBV7-6 | ASKTSGNQETQY
NA | TRBV28 | ASSLIRAWAYGYT
TRBD2 | TRBV28 | ASSVPGLAGRTGELF
NA | TRBV10-3 | AISESTQGTQY
NA | TRBV20-1 | SAARGAYEQY
NA | TRBV5-1 | ASSLLGGGQETQY
NA | TRBV7-9 | ASSLEVQALNEKLF
TRBD1 | TRBV7-3 | ASSLMTGAYNEQF
NA | TRBV7-8 | ASSLAQFTGTEAF
TRBD2 | TRBV20-1 | SAEPSGIGKNIQY
NA | TRBV28 | ASSSRWAEQETQY
TRBD2 | TRBV7-3 | ASSLNPGGNEQF
NA | TRBV6-1 | ASGTGPPEGYT
NA | TRBV2 | ASSDKRRNQPQH
TRBD2 | TRBV5-1 | ASSLFGQLAGVETQY
NA | TRBV6-1 | ASSPGTANYGYT
TRBD2 | TRBV18 | ASSSSSGAPGTQY
NA | TRBV6-5 | ASSYHSISGRALPGANVLT
NA | TRBV27 | ASSLRVRDTQY
NA | TRBV9 | ASSVWGTYNEQF
NA | TRBV15 | ATSNRYGGQETQY
NA | TRBV6-2/TRBV6-3 | ASSYFAGRLTDTQY
NA | TRBV28 | ASKGNRNQPQH
TRBD2 | TRBV3-1 | ASSQVEAGVDEQY
NA | TRBV20-1 | SARHSGDYNEQF
NA | TRBV18 | ASSPGQAGTYNEQF
NA | TRBV5-6 | ASSPYRREETQY
TRBD1 | TRBV5-1 | ASSRTGGPTEAF
NA | TRBV28 | ASGPRTGRGTQY
TRBD1 | TRBV4-1 | ASSQPTGSRQGYEQY
NA | TRBV15 | ATSRERGVFESYNEQF
NA | TRBV7-2 | AGSLGRTGTDTQY
NA | TRBV14 | ASSAFNQGAKNIQY
NA | TRBV6-5 | ASSYREASSYNSPLH
NA | TRBV7-6 | ASSLAWSQYNEQF
NA | TRBV20-1 | SALLSGSGTGELF
NA | TRBV6-6 | ASSYSPGRGYYGYT
TRBD2 | TRBV20-1 | SARLAGLTDTQY
TRBD1 | TRBV20-1 | SAETGTGGHQPQH
NA | TRBV15 | ATQGTGELF